The T cell receptor beta chain described here comes from a study of beta chain features in type 1 diabetes. Study at large: Examination of sorted cells across all samples involved 90 million to 120 million cells.

Study-wide points: A moderate, significant TCRB CDR3 shortening appeared in type 1 diabetes across four CD4+ subsets. It was among patients, rather than healthy donors, that naive, central memory and Treg TCRB repertoires appeared more similar.

The V end was cut by 0 bases, the J end by 0 bases, with 10 bases between. CDR1 and CDR2 from the germline V gene are SGDLS and YYNGEE. The CDR3 has 15 amino acids. The entirety of the isolated RNA underwent reverse transcription, so expressed TCRB transcripts were sequenced. The protocol was immunoSEQ multiplex PCR, while the TCRdb copy is restricted to in-frame clones and leaves out a portion. The sample lists under 300,000 clones; just over 20% were seen once. There are a few counts of this clone. Its antigen is not identified. The source of this sequence is a woman aged 40 to 50 with type 1 diabetes. Sequenced material: naive CD4+ T cells from blood. The rearrangement links TRBV9 to TRBJ2-7; perhaps TRBD1 as D (6 bases). The CDR3 region is CASSVGRGTSYEQYF. The DNA of the CDR3 is TGTGCCAGCAGCGTAGGAAGGGGGACCTCCTACGAGCAGTACTTC.